Each of the 21 T cell receptor beta chains below was sequenced from the same sample in a study of regulatory T cells in long-lasting Graves disease. Time point meaning: persistent/refractory GD, antithyroid drugs over 5 years with positive TRAb. After RNA was extracted from PBMCs, the TCR library was made from it. Construction of the TCR beta libraries employed iRepertoire HTBI primers in conjunction with Arm-PCR of CDR3 regions. TCRdb processed the multiplex PCR reads anew with MiXCR; each CDR3 protein has one entry. The table includes around 460,000 distinct CDR3 sequences, about 20% detected once. This sample comprised peripheral blood mononuclear cells (PBMCs), obtained when the disease was refractory, from a patient treated with antithyroid drugs. The receptors derive from a female donor with Graves disease.

This clonotype has ten or more counts. V usage is TRBV6-1 and J usage is TRBJ1-2; TRBD1 aligns across 10 bases. Germline values: CDR1 MNHNS, CDR2 SASEGT. There are 14 residues in the CDR3. J lost 4 bases, V lost 6 bases, and 5 bases had no gene match. As DNA, the CDR3 is TGTGCCAGCAGAGGGACAGGGGACCGCTATGGCTACACCTTC. Translated, it gives CASRGTGDRYGYTF.

This chain uses TRBV9 with TRBJ1-3; D gene unclear. CDR1 is SGDLS, CDR2 YYNGEE, per germline. The CDR3 is 12 residues long. V was pared by 1 base and J by 3 bases, with 2 bases between. In nucleotides, the CDR3 is TGTGCCAGCAGCGTAAATGGAAACACCATATATTTT. It encodes CASSVNGNTIYF.

The V gene is TRBV29-1, the J gene TRBJ1-2; no clear D gene. CDR1 is SQVTM and CDR2 is ANQGSEA in the germline V gene. CDR3 size: 11 residues. Trimming cost V 0 bases and J 11 bases, with 10 bases left between them. CDR3 sequence reads: CSVEDLRAYTF. The CDR3 DNA reads TGCAGCGTTGAAGATCTAAGGGCTTACACCTTC.

This clonotype was observed many times. The chain employs TRBV28 and TRBJ1-5; D ambiguous. There are 15 residues in the CDR3. The V gene lost 1 base and the J gene lost 5 bases, with 12 bases spanning the gap. CDR1 MDHEN and CDR2 SYDVKM come from the germline V gene. The DNA of the CDR3 is TGTGCCAGCAGTTTATTAGCCGCCCGAGATCAGCCCCAGCATTTT. It encodes CASSLLAARDQPQHF.

The V call is TRBV12-3 or TRBV12-4, the J call TRBJ1-1; D is perhaps TRBD1 (6 bases). This CDR3 has 14 residues. Trimming removed 3 bases from V and 1 base from J, with 9 bases in between. The chain's CDR3 is CASSFTDRNTEAFF. The CDR3 DNA reads as TGTGCCAGCAGTTTTACGGACAGGAACACTGAAGCTTTCTTT.

The V gene is TRBV20-1, the J gene TRBJ1-1, with 8 bases aligning to TRBD1. Germline V lookup: CDR1 DFQATT, CDR2 SNEGSKA (reference sequence). The CDR3 contains 14 residues. Trimming at V came to 5 bases and at J to 6 bases, leaving 11 bases not matched to a gene. The CDR3 coding sequence is TGCAGTGCTTACACCGACAGGGGCGACTCTGAAGCTTTCTTT. Its protein product is CSAYTDRGDSEAFF.

The V call is TRBV29-1, the J call TRBJ1-2; 10 nucleotides agree with TRBD1. Looked up from germline, CDR1 is SQVTM and CDR2 is ANQGSEA. The CDR3 totals 14 residues. V gave up 5 bases and J gave up 2 bases; unmatched junction bases: 5. The CDR3 bases are TGCAGCGTTTATCGGGACAGGGGAAACTATGGCTACACCTTC. As protein: CSVYRDRGNYGYTF.

This sequence joins TRBV14 and TRBJ2-7; D remains unclear. The V end lost 4 bases, the J end lost 6 bases, and 16 bases lay between the germline ends. The CDR3 consists of 14 residues. Germline V gene lookup returns CDR1 SGHDN and CDR2 FVKESK. The CDR3, as DNA: TGTGCCAGCAGCCGGACCCGGGCGCTCAGCGAGCAGTACTTC. Its translation is CASSRTRALSEQYF.

This clonotype was seen more than once but under ten times. This chain joins TRBV6-2 or TRBV6-3 and TRBJ1-5, with unresolved D. Germline V lookup: CDR1 MNHEY, CDR2 SVGEGT. The V end was cut by 0 bases, the J end by 10 bases, with 13 bases between. This CDR3 region has 14 residues. The CDR3 loop is CASSYSRAHSPQHF. Written as DNA, the CDR3 is TGTGCCAGCAGTTACTCCAGAGCCCATAGTCCCCAGCATTTT.

This clonotype appeared many times. The chain has TRBV28 and TRBJ2-7; no clear D gene. Germline CDR1 and CDR2: MDHEN and SYDVKM. This CDR3 spans 13 amino acids. The germline V and J ends were trimmed by 6 bases and 2 bases, with 11 bases remaining between them. The CDR3 region has the DNA TGTGCCAGCAGCCGAGGATCCACCTACGAGCAGTACTTC. Its protein product is CASSRGSTYEQYF.

In this sample, this clonotype turned up many times. The chain uses TRBV2 and TRBJ2-2; TRBD1 matches at 8 bases. The germline V gene encodes CDR1 SNHLY and CDR2 FYNNEI. V lost 8 bases and J lost 4; bases outside the gene matches: 3. This CDR3 region has 13 residues. CDR3 in DNA: TGTGCCAGCCGGACAGGGATCACCGGGGAGCTGTTTTTT. This sequence encodes CASRTGITGELFF.

This clonotype was counted between two and nine times. This may arise from a read error, as a much more abundant clone is one base away. This is likely a read error, given that the CDR3 carries no conserved phenylalanine or tryptophan at its end. The chain joins TRBV11-2 to TRBJ1-1, with 7 bases that match TRBD1. CDR1 SGHAT and CDR2 FQNNGV come from the germline V gene. The CDR3 sequence is 15 residues long. Germline trimming cut 2 bases from V and 1 base from J; bases unmatched to any gene: 4. CDR3: CASSLRGTENTEAFL. The CDR3, as DNA: TGTGCCAGCAGCTTAAGGGGGACAGAGAACACTGAAGCTTTCCTT.

In its sample, this clonotype was seen many times. The chain is built from TRBV2 and TRBJ2-5; D is possibly TRBD1 (6 bases). The CDR3 is made up of 14 amino acids. CDR1 and CDR2 from the germline V gene are SNHLY and FYNNEI. The V gene lost 10 bases and the J gene lost 5 bases, with 20 bases spanning the gap. The CDR3 DNA follows: TGTGCCACCAAGGGGGTCTCAGGGGAGGAGACCCAGTACTTC. As protein: CATKGVSGEETQYF.

The chain recombines TRBV5-1 with TRBJ1-6; a weak D match, TRBD1 (5 bases). This CDR3 is 16 amino acids long. V was clipped by 3 bases and J by 9 bases, with 19 bases between them. Germline lookup yields CDR1 SGHRS and CDR2 YFSETQ. This CDR3 reads CASSSASGTLGSPLHF. Written as DNA, the CDR3 is TGCGCCAGCAGCTCTGCTTCCGGGACCTTAGGTTCACCCCTCCACTTT.

The chain has TRBV11-2 and TRBJ2-3; tentatively, D is TRBD1 or TRBD2 (5 bases each). Germline V gene data show CDR1 as SGHAT and CDR2 as FQNNGV. V lost 3 bases and J lost 4, with 8 bases in between. The CDR3 totals 13 residues. This CDR3 is CASSFTGPDTQYF. As DNA, the CDR3 is TGTGCCAGCAGCTTTACGGGACCAGATACGCAGTATTTT.

The chain couples TRBV28 to TRBJ2-7; 9 bases align to TRBD1. This CDR3 is built from 15 residues. Trimming at V came to 6 bases and at J to 6 bases, leaving 12 bases not matched to a gene. Germline V gives CDR1 MDHEN, CDR2 SYDVKM. The CDR3 region has the DNA TGTGCCAGCAGCCTAGGGACAGGGTTGAATGGCGAGCAGTACTTC. Protein sequence: CASSLGTGLNGEQYF.

This clonotype was counted many times. The V call is TRBV28, the J call TRBJ1-1, with 7 bases matching TRBD1. The germline V gene encodes CDR1 MDHEN and CDR2 SYDVKM. The CDR3 is 15 amino acids. J lost 3 bases, V lost 2 bases, and 6 bases had no gene match. The CDR3 nucleotides are TGTGCCAGCAGTTTAATTCTGGACAGGTACACTGAAGCTTTCTTT. This encodes CASSLILDRYTEAFF.

This chain links TRBV30 with TRBJ2-7; 8 bases are a match to TRBD1. V dropped 5 bases and J dropped 1; count of bases not matched to a gene: 7. This CDR3 contains 14 residues. CDR1 is GTSNPN, CDR2 SVGIG, per germline (reference sequence). The CDR3 spells CAWERQGSSYEQYF. In DNA, the CDR3 is TGTGCCTGGGAGCGACAGGGGTCTTCCTACGAGCAGTACTTC.

The table lists this clonotype with a few counts. V usage is TRBV28 and J usage is TRBJ2-1; D gene unclear. With 3 bases removed from V and 5 bases from J, the gap between germline ends came to 14 bases. Germline values: CDR1 MDHEN, CDR2 SYDVKM. This CDR3 contains 15 residues. The CDR3 reads CASSFGVGADNEQFF. The CDR3 nucleotides read TGTGCCAGCAGTTTTGGGGTAGGAGCTGACAATGAGCAGTTCTTC. Supplemented by reference TRBV28 and TRBJ2-1, the full variable domain reads DVKVTQSSRYLVKRTGEKVFLECVQDMDHENMFWYRQDPGLGLRLIYFSYDVKMKEKGDIPEGYSVSREKKERFSLILESASTNQTSMYLCASSFGVGADNEQFFGPGTRLTVL.

Regarding this clonotype: At one boundary the junction diverges from the germline segment, which might be a read error. V gene TRBV28 combines with J gene TRBJ2-7; D gene unclear. The CDR3 is 15 residues long. Germline V gene lookup returns CDR1 MDHEN and CDR2 SYDVKM. CDR3 protein: CASTHGPERSYEQHF. CDR3 in DNA: TGTGCCAGCACTCACGGGCCGGAACGCTCCTACGAGCAGCACTTC.

The table lists this clonotype with a few counts. This chain connects TRBV12-3 or TRBV12-4 to TRBJ1-3; D is unresolved. With 3 bases removed from V and 2 bases from J, the gap between germline ends came to 8 bases. The CDR3 runs 14 residues. The CDR3 nucleotides are TGTGCCAGCAGTTTTCAGATACCTGGAAACACCATATATTTT. Protein: CASSFQIPGNTIYF.